Shown below are 14 T cell receptor beta chains from a single sample sequenced in a study of vaccination and CD4 T cells after COVID-19. An Oncomine TCR Beta short-read assay was used to sequence the DNA from cultured CD4+ T cells. Cultured CD4+ T cells were the source of extracted genomic DNA. TCRdb analysed the PCR reads with MiXCR anew, one entry per CDR3 protein. The data show more than 7,500 distinct CDR3 sequences, around two fifths seen once. These receptors have no identified antigens. Treatment in this sample: roughly ten-day PBMC culture with coronavirus spike peptide pools or control peptides (ViraFEST assay). Harvesting of the unexposed donor's CD4+ T cells predated the COVID-19 pandemic (2011-2018). Sequenced material: CD4+ T cells from blood, cultured in vitro. The receptors originated from a human donor in good health.

Only a few counts were recorded for this clonotype. V gene TRBV20-1 combines with J gene TRBJ1-5, with 9 bases matching TRBD1. V trimming: 3 bases; J trimming: 3 bases; junction bases outside the gene matches: 9. The CDR3 has 16 residues. Germline V gene sequence: CDR1 DFQATT, CDR2 SNEGSKA (reference sequence). This chain's CDR3 is CSAREGTGMYNQPQHF. The CDR3 DNA reads TGCAGTGCTAGGGAGGGGACAGGGATGTACAATCAGCCCCAGCATTTT.

The chain has TRBV28 and TRBJ1-1; the D gene is possibly TRBD1 (5 bases). V gave up 6 bases and J gave up 6 bases, with 8 bases separating them. Germline V gene lookup returns CDR1 MDHEN and CDR2 SYDVKM. The length of the CDR3 is 11 residues. The CDR3 sequence: CASRGRPEAFF. The CDR3 nucleotides are TGTGCCAGCAGGGGGCGACCTGAAGCTTTCTTT.

The gene calls are TRBV19 and TRBJ1-1; D gene unclear. V lost 3 bases and J 1 base, leaving 9 bases between the germline ends. Germline CDR1 and CDR2: LNHDA and SQIVND (reference sequence). The CDR3 has 14 amino acids. Written as DNA, the CDR3 is TGTGCCAGTAGTATCTGGGCACAGAACACTGAAGCTTTCTTT. This sequence encodes CASSIWAQNTEAFF. The variable domain in full, completed from reference TRBV19 and TRBJ1-1, reads DGGITQSPKYLFRKEGQNVTLSCEQNLNHDAMYWYRQDPGQGLRLIYYSQIVNDFQKGDIAEGYSVSREKKESFPLTVTSAQKNPTAFYLCASSIWAQNTEAFFGQGTRLTVV.

The gene calls are TRBV10-3 and TRBJ2-7, with a possible D match to TRBD2 (5 bases). This CDR3 comprises 16 residues. Germline V gene data show CDR1 as ENHRY and CDR2 as SYGVKD. V was clipped by 0 bases and J by 2 bases, with 14 bases between them. The CDR3 here is CAISESNRGQAYEQYF. The CDR3 DNA reads TGTGCCATCAGTGAGTCGAATCGAGGGCAGGCCTACGAGCAGTACTTC.

The chain joins TRBV20-1 to TRBJ1-1; the match to TRBD1 covers 12 bases. The V segment lost 5 bases and the J segment 7 bases; nucleotides outside the gene matches: 8. The CDR3 runs 14 residues. Germline lookup yields CDR1 DFQATT and CDR2 SNEGSKA (reference sequence). For the CDR3, the DNA is TGCAGTGCTGCCCGGGACAGGGGGCTAGGTGAAGCTTTCTTT. It specifies CSAARDRGLGEAFF.

In this sample, this clonotype turned up a few times. The rearrangement joins TRBV6-4 to TRBJ2-2; the D is unclear. The V gene lost 0 bases and the J gene lost 3 bases, with 2 bases spanning the gap. CDR3 length: 13 residues. Germline CDR1 and CDR2: MRHNA and SNTAGT. The CDR3 is CASSDSDTGELFF. CDR3 DNA: TGTGCCAGCAGTGACTCCGACACCGGGGAGCTGTTTTTT.

The chain is built from TRBV10-2 and TRBJ2-5; 8 bases match TRBD2. V shed 3 bases and J 4 bases; nucleotides not matched to a gene: 4. The length of the CDR3 is 14 residues. Germline CDR1 WSHSY, CDR2 SAAADI. DNA of the CDR3: TGCGCCAGCAGTGACCGGGGGGGGCCAGAGACCCAGTACTTC. Its translation is CASSDRGGPETQYF.

The chain couples TRBV7-2 to TRBJ2-3; possibly TRBD2 for D (6 bases). CDR1 SGHTA and CDR2 FQGNSA come from the germline V gene. The CDR3 consists of 14 residues. The ends were cut back, 5 bases at V and 9 bases at J, with 18 bases in the middle. The CDR3 coding sequence is TGTGCCAGCAGCCCTACTCCGGGACTTACAACGCAGTATTTT. Translation gives CASSPTPGLTTQYF.

Note on this clonotype: The junction and the germline gene differ at one end; a read error may be behind it. This chain links TRBV7-9 with TRBJ2-7; a possible D gene is TRBD2 (6 bases). The CDR3 runs to 15 residues. CDR1 is SEHNR, CDR2 FQNEAQ, per germline (reference sequence). The CDR3 region has the DNA TGTGCCAGCAGCTTAGCTGGGACTCCTTCCTCCGAGCAGTACTTC. This gives the protein CASSLAGTPSSEQYF.

This clonotype has more than one count but fewer than ten. The chain uses TRBV7-2 and TRBJ2-3; D not certain. The CDR3 sequence is 14 residues long. V lost 1 base to trimming and J lost 4 bases, with 9 bases between them. Germline V gives CDR1 SGHTA, CDR2 FQGNSA. CDR3 protein: CASSLVLPADTQYF. In DNA form, the CDR3 reads TGTGCCAGCAGCTTAGTTCTCCCCGCAGATACGCAGTATTTT.

V usage is TRBV6-1 and J usage is TRBJ1-6; 12 bases fit TRBD1. The CDR3 consists of 19 residues. The J segment lost 2 bases and the V segment lost 6 bases, leaving 11 bases of the junction unmatched. CDR1 is MNHNS and CDR2 is SASEGT in the germline V gene. CDR3 bases: TGTGCCAGCAGACTCGGGACAGGGGGCGCAGGCGCCTATAATTCACCCCTCCACTTT. This gives the protein CASRLGTGGAGAYNSPLHF.

In its sample, this clonotype was seen a few times. The chain carries TRBV7-2 and TRBJ2-3; TRBD2 aligns across 11 bases. Germline values: CDR1 SGHTA, CDR2 FQGNSA. The V and J ends lost 4 bases and 5 bases, in that order; junction bases with no gene match: 8. There are 16 residues in the CDR3. The CDR3 region has the DNA TGTGCCAGCAGCTCGCTAGCGGGAGGCCGGGGAGATACGCAGTATTTT. Its protein is CASSSLAGGRGDTQYF.

The chain's CDR3 is CASSSGQENVYEQYF. CDR3 nucleotide sequence: TGTGCCAGCAGCTCGGGACAGGAGAACGTGTACGAGCAGTACTTC. The chain employs TRBV7-6 and TRBJ2-7, with TRBD1 matching over 8 bases. V lost 4 bases and J lost 4; bases outside the gene matches: 9. The CDR3 extends over 15 amino acids. CDR1 and CDR2 (germline): SGHVS, FNYEAQ.

CDR3 nucleotides: TGTGCCAGCGGCGCCCGGGGAGTAGCGGGAACGATGCGGGAGCAGTACTTC. It specifies CASGARGVAGTMREQYF. The V and J genes are TRBV27 and TRBJ2-7; 8 bases map to TRBD2. With 8 bases clipped from V and 7 bases from J, the junction kept 22 bases outside the gene matches. CDR3 size: 17 residues. CDR1 MNHEY and CDR2 SMNVEV come from the germline V gene (reference sequence).